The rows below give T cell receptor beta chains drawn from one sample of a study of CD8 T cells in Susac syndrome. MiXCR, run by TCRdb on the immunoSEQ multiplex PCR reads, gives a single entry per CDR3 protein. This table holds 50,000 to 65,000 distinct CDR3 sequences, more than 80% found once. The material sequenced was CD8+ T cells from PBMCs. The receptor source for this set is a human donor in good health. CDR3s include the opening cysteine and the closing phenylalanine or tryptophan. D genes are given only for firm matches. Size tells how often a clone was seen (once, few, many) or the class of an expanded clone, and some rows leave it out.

CDR3aa: CASSTAGTGVGKLFF
CDR3nt: TGTGCCAGCAGTACTGCCGGGACAGGGGTAGGAAAACTGTTTTTT
d_gene: TRBD1
j_gene: TRBJ1-4
v_gene: TRBV12-3/TRBV12-4
abundance: .

CDR3aa: CASKAASYYNSPLHF
CDR3nt: TGTGCCAGCAAGGCAGCGAGCTATTATAATTCACCCCTCCACTTT
d_gene: .
j_gene: TRBJ1-6
v_gene: TRBV6-5
abundance: .

CDR3aa: CASSQAWTGMITDTQYF
CDR3nt: TGCGCCAGCAGTCAAGCTTGGACAGGGATGATCACAGATACGCAGTATTTT
d_gene: TRBD1
j_gene: TRBJ2-3
v_gene: TRBV4-1
abundance: .

CDR3aa: CASSFGGPEQFF
CDR3nt: TGTGCCAGCAGTTTCGGTGGGCCTGAGCAGTTCTTC
d_gene: .
j_gene: TRBJ2-1
v_gene: TRBV27
abundance: once

CDR3aa: CASSLIRQAEETQYF
CDR3nt: TGTGCCAGCAGCTTGATCCGACAGGCCGAAGAGACCCAGTACTTC
d_gene: .
j_gene: TRBJ2-5
v_gene: TRBV7-9
abundance: .

CDR3aa: CASSTTGGDTGELFF
CDR3nt: TGTGCCAGCAGTACGACAGGGGGGGACACCGGGGAGCTGTTTTTT
d_gene: TRBD1
j_gene: TRBJ2-2
v_gene: TRBV6-5
abundance: .

CDR3aa: CASREGQGDYGYTF
CDR3nt: TGTGCCAGCAGGGAGGGACAGGGGGACTATGGCTACACCTTC
d_gene: TRBD1
j_gene: TRBJ1-2
v_gene: TRBV12-3/TRBV12-4
abundance: .

CDR3aa: CASSPLTGGNQETQYF
CDR3nt: TGTGCCAGCAGCCCCCTGACAGGGGGCAATCAAGAGACCCAGTACTTC
d_gene: TRBD1
j_gene: TRBJ2-5
v_gene: TRBV11-2
abundance: .

CDR3aa: CASSQGTGRDTEAFF
CDR3nt: TGTGCCAGCAGCCAAGGGACAGGGAGGGACACTGAAGCCTTCTTT
d_gene: TRBD1
j_gene: TRBJ1-1
v_gene: TRBV9
abundance: .

CDR3aa: CASSLDPTQPQHF
CDR3nt: TGCGCCAGCAGCTTGGATCCGACTCAGCCCCAGCATTTT
d_gene: .
j_gene: TRBJ1-5
v_gene: TRBV5-1
abundance: .

CDR3aa: CASSQDPEPQHF
CDR3nt: TGTGCCAGCAGTCAGGACCCGGAGCCCCAGCATTTT
d_gene: .
j_gene: TRBJ1-5
v_gene: TRBV12-3/TRBV12-4
abundance: .

CDR3aa: CASRPGTGDGYTF
CDR3nt: TGTGCCAGCAGACCCGGGACAGGGGATGGCTACACCTTC
d_gene: TRBD1
j_gene: TRBJ1-2
v_gene: TRBV12-3/TRBV12-4
abundance: .

CDR3aa: CASSGTGLSYEQYF
CDR3nt: TGTGCCAGCAGTGGGACAGGGCTATCCTACGAGCAGTACTTC
d_gene: TRBD1
j_gene: TRBJ2-7
v_gene: TRBV6-1
abundance: few

CDR3aa: CASSSHTGLTTNEKLFF
CDR3nt: TGTGCCAGCAGCTCACACACGGGGCTGACGACTAATGAAAAACTGTTTTTT
d_gene: .
j_gene: TRBJ1-4
v_gene: TRBV9
abundance: .

CDR3aa: CASSYPDRGTYGYTF
CDR3nt: TGTGCCAGCAGTTACCCGGACAGGGGAACCTATGGCTACACCTTC
d_gene: TRBD1
j_gene: TRBJ1-2
v_gene: TRBV6-6
abundance: .

CDR3aa: CASSFSRSTGYEQYF
CDR3nt: TGTGCCAGCAGCTTTTCTCGGTCAACGGGCTACGAGCAGTACTTC
d_gene: .
j_gene: TRBJ2-7
v_gene: TRBV7-6
abundance: few

CDR3aa: CASSRDAKDTDTQYF
CDR3nt: TGTGCCAGCAGTAGGGACGCCAAGGACACAGATACGCAGTATTTT
d_gene: .
j_gene: TRBJ2-3
v_gene: TRBV27
abundance: .

CDR3aa: CASSPTSAQDTDTQYF
CDR3nt: TGTGCCAGCAGCCCTACGTCCGCCCAGGACACAGATACGCAGTATTTT
d_gene: .
j_gene: TRBJ2-3
v_gene: TRBV7-9
abundance: .

CDR3aa: CATSKGAGPNPNQPQHF
CDR3nt: TGTGCCACCAGCAAAGGAGCGGGACCGAATCCCAATCAGCCCCAGCATTTT
d_gene: .
j_gene: TRBJ1-5
v_gene: TRBV15
abundance: .

CDR3aa: CSARGVHEQYF
CDR3nt: TGCAGCGCCCGCGGGGTCCACGAGCAGTACTTC
d_gene: .
j_gene: TRBJ2-7
v_gene: TRBV29-1
abundance: .

CDR3aa: CASSLSFGTGQGQFF
CDR3nt: TGTGCCAGCAGCTTATCTTTCGGGACGGGTCAAGGGCAGTTCTTC
d_gene: .
j_gene: TRBJ2-1
v_gene: TRBV7-3
abundance: .

CDR3aa: CASSFQENTGELFF
CDR3nt: TGTGCCAGCAGTTTTCAGGAGAACACCGGGGAGCTGTTTTTT
d_gene: .
j_gene: TRBJ2-2
v_gene: TRBV28
abundance: .

CDR3aa: CASSDWKAQADTQYF
CDR3nt: TGTGCCAGCAGTGATTGGAAGGCACAGGCAGATACGCAGTATTTT
d_gene: .
j_gene: TRBJ2-3
v_gene: TRBV25-1
abundance: .

CDR3aa: CASSFDRVITGELFF
CDR3nt: TGTGCCAGCAGCTTCGACAGGGTGATCACCGGGGAGCTGTTTTTT
d_gene: TRBD1
j_gene: TRBJ2-2
v_gene: TRBV5-6
abundance: .

CDR3aa: CASSLGLYNEQFF
CDR3nt: TGTGCCAGCAGTTTGGGACTGTACAATGAGCAGTTCTTC
d_gene: .
j_gene: TRBJ2-1
v_gene: TRBV27
abundance: .

CDR3aa: CAWSRGRGGELFF
CDR3nt: TGTGCCTGGAGTAGAGGGAGGGGCGGGGAGCTGTTTTTT
d_gene: TRBD2
j_gene: TRBJ2-2
v_gene: TRBV30
abundance: .

CDR3aa: CASSSGGPGDTQYF
CDR3nt: TGTGCCAGCAGTTCGGGGGGGCCTGGAGATACGCAGTATTTT
d_gene: TRBD2
j_gene: TRBJ2-3
v_gene: TRBV12-3/TRBV12-4
abundance: .

CDR3aa: CASSPGRGSTDTQYF
CDR3nt: TGCGCCAGCAGCCCCGGGCGGGGGAGCACAGATACGCAGTATTTT
d_gene: TRBD2
j_gene: TRBJ2-3
v_gene: TRBV4-3
abundance: .

CDR3aa: CASSPGASGVGDTQYF
CDR3nt: TGCGCCAGCAGTCCCGGGGCTAGCGGGGTCGGTGATACGCAGTATTTT
d_gene: TRBD2
j_gene: TRBJ2-3
v_gene: TRBV4-3
abundance: .

CDR3aa: CASSPQGTPSYEQYF
CDR3nt: TGTGCCAGCAGCCCACAGGGGACTCCTTCCTACGAGCAGTACTTC
d_gene: .
j_gene: TRBJ2-7
v_gene: TRBV13
abundance: few

CDR3aa: CASSGWEGEQYF
CDR3nt: TGTGCCAGCAGTGGTTGGGAGGGCGAGCAGTACTTC
d_gene: TRBD2
j_gene: TRBJ2-7
v_gene: TRBV7-6
abundance: .

CDR3aa: CASSALGDLGTDTQYF
CDR3nt: TGTGCCAGCAGCGCCTTGGGGGATTTGGGCACAGATACGCAGTATTTT
d_gene: .
j_gene: TRBJ2-3
v_gene: TRBV14
abundance: .

CDR3aa: CSVESRGDYEQYF
CDR3nt: TGCAGCGTTGAATCCAGGGGAGACTACGAGCAGTACTTC
d_gene: .
j_gene: TRBJ2-7
v_gene: TRBV29-1
abundance: .

CDR3aa: CASSFRDRGYQPQHF
CDR3nt: TGTGCCAGCAGTTTCCGGGACAGGGGATACCAGCCCCAGCATTTT
d_gene: TRBD1
j_gene: TRBJ1-5
v_gene: TRBV28
abundance: once

CDR3aa: CASKNRDREEQFF
CDR3nt: TGTGCCAGCAAGAACCGAGACCGAGAAGAGCAGTTCTTC
d_gene: .
j_gene: TRBJ2-1
v_gene: TRBV6-2/TRBV6-3
abundance: .

CDR3aa: CASTNLGVGADTQYF
CDR3nt: TGTGCCAGCACCAACTTAGGGGTTGGCGCAGATACGCAGTATTTT
d_gene: .
j_gene: TRBJ2-3
v_gene: TRBV5-4
abundance: .

CDR3aa: CASSMADRAETQYF
CDR3nt: TGTGCCAGTAGTATGGCGGACAGGGCTGAGACCCAGTACTTC
d_gene: TRBD1
j_gene: TRBJ2-5
v_gene: TRBV19
abundance: once

CDR3aa: CASSEVGGDSYEQYF
CDR3nt: TGTGCCAGCAGTGAAGTAGGGGGCGACTCCTACGAGCAGTACTTC
d_gene: TRBD1
j_gene: TRBJ2-7
v_gene: TRBV2
abundance: .

CDR3aa: CASSLTRTARYNEQFF
CDR3nt: TGTGCCAGCAGTTTAACCCGGACAGCTCGGTACAATGAGCAGTTCTTC
d_gene: .
j_gene: TRBJ2-1
v_gene: TRBV28
abundance: .

CDR3aa: CASSEGQGNWSSYEQYF
CDR3nt: TGTGCCAGCAGTGAAGGGCAGGGGAACTGGAGCTCCTACGAGCAGTACTTC
d_gene: .
j_gene: TRBJ2-7
v_gene: TRBV2
abundance: .

CDR3aa: CASSLEAVSDEQYF
CDR3nt: TGCGCCAGCAGCTTGGAAGCGGTTAGCGACGAGCAGTACTTC
d_gene: .
j_gene: TRBJ2-7
v_gene: TRBV5-1
abundance: few

CDR3aa: CSTRPAGGGDGGTTNEKLFF
CDR3nt: TGCAGTACTCGCCCTGCAGGGGGGGGCGACGGGGGGACGACTAATGAAAAACTGTTTTTT
d_gene: TRBD1
j_gene: TRBJ1-4
v_gene: TRBV20-1
abundance: .

CDR3aa: CASSRDYGTIYGYTF
CDR3nt: TGTGCCAGCAGCCGGGATTACGGGACGATCTATGGCTACACCTTC
d_gene: .
j_gene: TRBJ1-2
v_gene: TRBV3-1
abundance: .

CDR3aa: CASTWNSGANVLTF
CDR3nt: TGCGCCAGCACCTGGAACTCTGGGGCCAACGTCCTGACTTTC
d_gene: .
j_gene: TRBJ2-6
v_gene: TRBV4-1
abundance: .